This TCR beta chain was identified in a study of T-cell memory formation after mild COVID-19. Study-level information: TCR clusters mostly belonged to single donors.

Per the germline V gene, CDR1 is SGHTA and CDR2 is FQGNSA. The CDR3 covers 13 residues. After removal of 5 bases from V and 4 bases from J, the junction contained 2 bases not matched to a gene. Notes on the study in general: The study found contracting CD4+ clones mainly in CM and EM and contracting CD8+ clones in EMRA. Contracting clones from day 15 to 85 had balanced CD4/CD8; later expanders favoured CD4+.

From the 5' RACE reads, TCRdb called clonotypes with MiXCR, one entry per CDR3 protein. This sample yields approximately 260,000 distinct CDR3 sequences, of which about a sixth are seen a single time; 20% to 25% belongs to the top ten. With regard to this clonotype: Its target is not known.

The receptor comes from a man aged 18 to 29 who had mild COVID-19 (a few samples of this study predate the infection). Cell type and time point are not known. Sequencing was performed on PBMCs or a T cell subset sorted from them (not recorded which). This rearrangement joins TRBV7-2 to TRBJ2-3; 8 nucleotides agree with TRBD2. The DNA for the CDR3 is TGTGCCAGCAGCGCACTAGCGGCAGATACGCAGTATTTT. Translating it yields CASSALAADTQYF. The full variable domain, its missing parts supplied by reference TRBV7-2 and TRBJ2-3, is GAGVSQSPSNKVTEKGKDVELRCDPISGHTALYWYRQSLGQGLEFLIYFQGNSAPDKSGLPSDRFSAERTGGSVSTLTIQRTQQEDSAVYLCASSALAADTQYFGPGTRLTVL.